The 14 T cell receptor beta chains in this list originate from one sample, sequenced in a study of blood T cell repertoires in COVID-19 (TCRdb year 2020). The library was built by means of the immunoSEQ multiplex PCR assay. In TCRdb, the immuneACCESS table is reduced to in-frame sequences with V and J assigned. These tables do not hold every clone; where another copy was compared, an unresolved V gene accounts for under half, and the others remain unexplained. The sample table holds 74,000 or so clones, of which roughly 87% were seen once. The ten largest clones add up to 8.2% of the sample. Material: peripheral blood. These receptors came from a man aged 50-59 years with active COVID-19.

The rearrangement links TRBV18 to TRBJ2-6, with 11 bases that match TRBD1. V lost 0 bases, J lost 2 bases, and 3 bases stayed unmatched. The CDR3 runs 18 residues. Germline CDR1 and CDR2: KGHSH and LQKENI. CDR3 in DNA: TGTGCCAGCTCACCACCCGGGACAGGGGGGCCTGGGGCCAACGTCCTGACTTTC. This codes for CASSPPGTGGPGANVLTF.

This clone is a singleton in its sample. V usage is TRBV13 and J usage is TRBJ2-3; D remains unclear. CDR1 PRHDT and CDR2 FYEKMQ come from the germline V gene (reference sequence). Trimming took 5 bases from V and 6 from J, leaving 15 bases between them. The CDR3 totals 14 residues. The CDR3 nucleotides are TGTGCCAGCAGCATTAACCCCCCAGTCGATACGCAGTATTTT. The encoded protein is CASSINPPVDTQYF.

This chain links TRBV13 with TRBJ1-6; 9 bases align to TRBD1. The junction had 9 bases not matched to a gene; V was cut back by 7 bases and J by 11 bases. The germline V gene encodes CDR1 PRHDT and CDR2 FYEKMQ (reference sequence). The CDR3 length is 14 residues. CDR3 loop: CASTSRDREPPLHF. Here the CDR3 DNA reads TGTGCCAGCACGAGCCGGGACAGGGAACCACCCCTCCACTTT.

This chain links TRBV4-1 with TRBJ2-3, with a weak D call TRBD2 (6 bases). This CDR3 has 18 amino acids. Trimming stripped 0 bases from V and 0 bases from J, with 16 bases between. Germline CDR1 and CDR2: MGHRA and YSYEKL. The CDR3 DNA is TGCGCCAGCAGCCAAGACCGCCATGGAGCGGGCAGCACAGATACGCAGTATTTT. Translation gives CASSQDRHGAGSTDTQYF.

The chain carries TRBV4-2 and TRBJ1-6; 7 nucleotides agree with TRBD1. CDR1 is LGHNA and CDR2 is YNFKEQ in the germline V gene. The CDR3 is made up of 18 amino acids. V shed 1 base and J 2 bases; nucleotides not matched to a gene: 8. The CDR3 nucleotides read TGTGCCAGCAGCCAAGCACAGGACAGGAGAACCTATAATTCACCCCTCCACTTT. Translated, it gives CASSQAQDRRTYNSPLHF.

The genes are TRBV7-9 and TRBJ2-7, with D perhaps matching TRBD1 (5 bases). The CDR3 runs 14 residues. The germline CDR1 and CDR2 sequences are SEHNR and FQNEAQ (reference sequence). Trimming took 0 bases from V and 4 from J, leaving 10 bases between them. The CDR3 reads CASSLAPQGYEQYF. CDR3 coding DNA: TGTGCCAGCAGCTTAGCACCCCAGGGTTACGAGCAGTACTTC.

V usage is TRBV10-3 and J usage is TRBJ1-2; TRBD1 matches at 9 bases. The CDR3 has 14 amino acids. The junction had 15 bases not matched to a gene; V was cut back by 11 bases and J by 8 bases. Germline lookup yields CDR1 ENHRY and CDR2 SYGVKD. The CDR3 here is CAASPATGGQGYTF. The CDR3 DNA follows: TGTGCCGCCTCCCCCGCGACAGGGGGTCAAGGCTACACCTTC.

This chain links TRBV6-5 with TRBJ2-3, with TRBD2 matching 9 bases. Germline trimming cut 6 bases from V and 0 bases from J; bases unmatched to any gene: 4. The CDR3 has 15 residues. Germline CDR1 and CDR2: MNHEY and SVGAGI. CDR3 residues: CASRRLAVSTDTQYF. CDR3 bases: TGTGCCAGCAGAAGACTAGCGGTTAGCACAGATACGCAGTATTTT.

The sample holds one count of this clone. The V gene is TRBV7-2, the J gene TRBJ2-3; TRBD2 aligns across 8 bases. This CDR3 has 15 amino acids. With V trimmed by 3 bases and J by 11 bases, 13 bases remained unmatched. The germline CDR1 and CDR2 sequences are SGHTA and FQGNSA. CDR3 region: CASSFTRGAIPKQYF. DNA of the CDR3: TGTGCCAGCAGCTTCACGCGGGGGGCGATACCAAAGCAGTATTTT.

The V and J genes are TRBV5-4 and TRBJ2-7; 8 positions match TRBD2. The length of the CDR3 is 13 residues. J gave up 3 bases and V 4 bases, and 3 bases lay outside the gene matches. In germline, CDR1 is SGHNT, CDR2 YYREEE (reference sequence). The CDR3 nucleotides read TGTGCCAGCAGCACAACTAGCGGCTACGAGCAGTACTTC. It is translated as CASSTTSGYEQYF. Full variable domain (missing parts from reference TRBV5-4 and TRBJ2-7): ETGVTQSPTHLIKTRGQQVTLRCSSQSGHNTVSWYQQALGQGPQFIFQYYREEENGRGNFPPRFSGLQFPNYSSELNVNALELDDSALYLCASSTTSGYEQYFGPGTRLTVT.

The chain employs TRBV21-1 and TRBJ2-1; the table's TRBD2 call for D was not verified on the DNA. TRBV21-1 counts as a pseudogene. The CDR3 loop spans 15 amino acids. CDR3 nucleotide sequence: TGTGCCAGCTTCCCTGGGGAGACTCCCTACAATGAGCAGTTCTTC. This encodes CASFPGETPYNEQFF.

This chain uses TRBV9 with TRBJ2-3; possible D gene TRBD2, 6 bases. The V gene lost 0 bases and the J gene lost 2 bases, with 16 bases spanning the gap. Germline loops: CDR1 SGDLS, CDR2 YYNGEE. The CDR3 contains 17 residues. The CDR3 region is CASSVGAGLLNTDTQYF. The CDR3 region has the DNA TGTGCCAGCAGCGTAGGGGCGGGGCTCCTGAACACAGATACGCAGTATTTT. Variable domain in full (rest from reference TRBV9 and TRBJ2-3): DSGVTQTPKHLITATGQRVTLRCSPRSGDLSVYWYQQSLDQGLQFLIQYYNGEERAKGNILERFSAQQFPDLHSELNLSSLELGDSALYFCASSVGAGLLNTDTQYFGPGTRLTVL.

J is TRBJ1-3 and V is TRBV6-5; TRBD1 might be the D (6 bases). Trimming pared 6 bases from V and 0 bases from J, leaving 12 bases between. In germline, CDR1 is MNHEY, CDR2 SVGAGI. This CDR3 comprises 15 residues. The CDR3 reads CASSTTGFSGNTIYF. In DNA form, the CDR3 reads TGTGCCAGCAGCACCACAGGGTTCTCTGGAAACACCATATATTTT.

This clone was seen more than once but under ten times. The CDR3: CASSLVRGRDHGELFF. The CDR3 region has the DNA TGTGCCAGCAGCTTGGTACGGGGGAGGGATCACGGGGAGCTGTTTTTT. This sequence joins TRBV5-5 and TRBJ2-2, with 7 bases aligning to TRBD2. Trimming at V came to 0 bases and at J to 7 bases, leaving 9 bases not matched to a gene. The CDR3 runs 16 residues. CDR1 is SGHKS and CDR2 is YYEKEE in the germline V gene (reference sequence). Full variable domain (rest looked up from reference TRBV5-5 and TRBJ2-2): DAGVTQSPTHLIKTRGQQVTLRCSPISGHKSVSWYQQVLGQGPQFIFQYYEKEERGRGNFPDRFSARQFPNYSSELNVNALLLGDSALYLCASSLVRGRDHGELFFGEGSRLTVL.